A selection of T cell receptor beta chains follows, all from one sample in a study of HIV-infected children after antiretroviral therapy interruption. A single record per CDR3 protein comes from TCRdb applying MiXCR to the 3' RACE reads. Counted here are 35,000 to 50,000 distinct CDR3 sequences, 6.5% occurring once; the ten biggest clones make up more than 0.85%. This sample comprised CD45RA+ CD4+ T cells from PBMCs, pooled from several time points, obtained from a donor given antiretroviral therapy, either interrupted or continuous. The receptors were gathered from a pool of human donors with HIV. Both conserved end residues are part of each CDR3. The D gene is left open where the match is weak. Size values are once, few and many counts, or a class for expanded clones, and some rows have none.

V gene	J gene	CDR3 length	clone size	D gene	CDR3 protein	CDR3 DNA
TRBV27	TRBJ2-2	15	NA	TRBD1	CASTPLGQGDGELFF	TGTGCCAGCACCCCGCTCGGGCAGGGGGACGGGGAGCTGTTTTTT
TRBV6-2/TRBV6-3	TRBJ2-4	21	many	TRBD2	CASSYSFVERGTSLAKNIQYF	TGTGCCAGCAGTTACTCTTTCGTCGAGCGGGGGACATCCCTAGCCAAAAACATTCAGTACTTC
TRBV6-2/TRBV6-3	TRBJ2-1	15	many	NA	CASSYRREWRLEQFF	TGTGCCAGCAGTTACCGACGGGAATGGCGCCTAGAGCAGTTCTTC
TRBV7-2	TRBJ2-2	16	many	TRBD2	CASSSQRGGRSGELFF	TGTGCCAGCAGCTCGCAGCGGGGGGGCCGGAGCGGGGAGCTGTTTTTT
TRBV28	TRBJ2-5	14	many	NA	CASSRDTPQETQYF	TGTGCCAGCAGTCGGGACACCCCACAAGAGACCCAGTACTTC
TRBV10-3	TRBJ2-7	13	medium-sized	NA	CASSGGFSYEQYF	TGTGCCAGCAGTGGAGGGTTCTCCTATGAACAGTACTTC
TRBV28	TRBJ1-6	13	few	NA	CASKSDNNSPLHF	TGTGCCAGCAAGTCGGATAATAATTCACCCCTCCACTTT
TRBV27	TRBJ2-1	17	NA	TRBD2	CASSSTGGQFSYNEQFF	TGTGCCAGCAGTTCTACGGGAGGACAATTTTCCTACAATGAGCAGTTCTTC
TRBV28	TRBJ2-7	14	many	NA	CASRASRTPYEQYF	TGTGCCAGCAGGGCCTCGCGCACCCCCTACGAGCAGTACTTC
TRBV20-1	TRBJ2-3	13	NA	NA	CSASMGAGDTQYF	TGCAGTGCTAGCATGGGGGCCGGAGATACGCAGTATTTT
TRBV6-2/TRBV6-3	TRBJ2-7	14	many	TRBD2	CASTVGRGVYEQYF	TGTGCCAGCACCGTGGGACGGGGGGTCTACGAGCAGTACTTC
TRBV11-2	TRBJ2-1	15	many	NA	CASSLRAGVENEQFF	TGTGCCAGCAGCTTAAGGGCAGGGGTGGAAAATGAGCAGTTCTTC
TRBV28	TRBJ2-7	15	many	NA	CASSLPEKGAYEQYF	TGTGCCAGCAGCCTGCCTGAAAAGGGGGCCTACGAGCAGTACTTC
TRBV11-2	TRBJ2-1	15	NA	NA	CASSVLTGTGNEQFF	TGTGCCAGCAGCGTCCTGACGGGGACGGGGAATGAGCAGTTCTTC
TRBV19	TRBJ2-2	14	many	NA	CASTGTTTTGELFF	TGTGCCAGTACCGGGACAACAACCACCGGGGAGCTGTTTTTT
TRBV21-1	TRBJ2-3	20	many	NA	CASSAQPGPMFTPSTDTQYF	TGTGCCAGCAGCGCCCAGCCGGGCCCAATGTTTACTCCTAGCACAGATACGCAGTATTTT
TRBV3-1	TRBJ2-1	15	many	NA	CASSQGRRTGNEQFF	TGTGCCAGCAGCCAAGGTAGAAGGACGGGGAATGAGCAGTTCTTC
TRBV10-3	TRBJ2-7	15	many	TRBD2	CAISGRLAGSYEQYF	TGTGCCATCAGTGGCAGACTAGCGGGGTCCTACGAGCAGTACTTC
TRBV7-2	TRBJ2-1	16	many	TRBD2	CASSQPRAGGANEQFF	TGTGCCAGCAGCCAACCTCGGGCGGGAGGGGCCAATGAGCAGTTCTTC
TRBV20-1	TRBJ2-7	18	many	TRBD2	CSARDFPSTSLSTYEQYF	TGCAGTGCTAGAGATTTCCCGTCGACTAGCCTAAGCACCTACGAGCAGTACTTC
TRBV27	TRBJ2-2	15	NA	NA	CASSFGSRVTGELFF	TGTGCCAGCAGTTTCGGCTCTAGGGTGACCGGGGAGCTGTTTTTT
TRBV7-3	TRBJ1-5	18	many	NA	CASSLRTHAKTVNQPQHF	TGTGCCAGCAGCTTAAGGACCCATGCGAAGACAGTCAATCAGCCCCAGCATTTT
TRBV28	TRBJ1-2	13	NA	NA	CASSVKGFYGYTF	TGTGCCAGCAGTGTCAAGGGCTTCTATGGCTACACCTTC
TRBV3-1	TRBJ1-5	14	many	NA	CASSRTAGNQPQHF	TGTGCCAGCAGCAGGACAGCGGGGAATCAGCCCCAGCATTTT
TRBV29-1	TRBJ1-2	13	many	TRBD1	CSAEGRGLYGYTF	TGCAGCGCGGAAGGCAGGGGGCTCTATGGCTACACCTTC
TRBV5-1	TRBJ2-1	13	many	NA	CASSLKSAGEQFF	TGCGCCAGCAGCTTGAAAAGCGCGGGTGAGCAGTTCTTC
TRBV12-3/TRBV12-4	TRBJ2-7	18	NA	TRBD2	CASSPGTSGRALDSEQYF	TGTGCCAGCAGCCCAGGGACTAGCGGGAGGGCGCTGGACTCCGAGCAGTACTTC
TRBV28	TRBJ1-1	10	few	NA	CASSGNRAFF	TGTGCCAGCAGTGGAAATCGAGCTTTCTTT
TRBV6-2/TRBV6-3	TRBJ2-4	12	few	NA	CASSPGRNIQYF	TGTGCCAGCAGTCCGGGCCGAAACATTCAGTACTTC
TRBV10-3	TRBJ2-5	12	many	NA	CAISESKETQYF	TGTGCCATCAGTGAGTCGAAAGAGACCCAGTACTTC
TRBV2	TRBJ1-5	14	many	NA	CASSHRNNNQAPLF	TGTGCCAGCAGTCACAGGAATAACAACCAGGCTCCGCTTTTT
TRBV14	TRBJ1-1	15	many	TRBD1	CASSSRTGVRTEAFF	TGTGCCAGCAGCTCTCGGACAGGGGTAAGGACTGAAGCTTTCTTT
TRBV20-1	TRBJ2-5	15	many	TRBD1	CSARDWDRVEETQYF	TGCAGTGCTAGAGATTGGGACAGGGTGGAAGAGACCCAGTACTTC
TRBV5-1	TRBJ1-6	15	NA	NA	CASSLAGQQYSPLHF	TGCGCCAGCAGCTTGGCCGGACAGCAGTACTCACCCCTCCACTTT
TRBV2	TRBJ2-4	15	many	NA	CASSLRKIGQNTLYF	TGTGCCAGCAGCTTAAGAAAGATAGGTCAAAACACCTTGTACTTT
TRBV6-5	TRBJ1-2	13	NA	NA	CASSPWATYGYTF	TGTGCCAGCAGCCCCTGGGCCACCTATGGCTACACCTTC
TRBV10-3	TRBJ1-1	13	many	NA	CAIRGQGNTEAFF	TGTGCCATCAGAGGCCAGGGGAACACTGAAGCTTTCTTT
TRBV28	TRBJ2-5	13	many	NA	CASRGSGVETQYF	TGTGCCAGCAGGGGGTCGGGGGTCGAGACCCAGTACTTC
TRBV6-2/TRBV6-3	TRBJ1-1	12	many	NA	CASRAGRPEAFF	TGTGCCAGTCGGGCTGGACGGCCTGAAGCTTTCTTT
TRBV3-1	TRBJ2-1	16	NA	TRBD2	CASSPGGPSGRYEQFF	TGTGCCAGCAGCCCCGGGGGGCCTAGCGGGAGATATGAGCAGTTCTTC
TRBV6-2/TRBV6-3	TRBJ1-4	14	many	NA	CASSYASANEKLFF	TGTGCCAGCAGTTACGCGTCAGCTAATGAAAAACTGTTTTTT
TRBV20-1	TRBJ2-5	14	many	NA	CSAIQTTEKETQYF	TGCAGTGCTATTCAGACTACGGAGAAAGAGACCCAGTACTTC